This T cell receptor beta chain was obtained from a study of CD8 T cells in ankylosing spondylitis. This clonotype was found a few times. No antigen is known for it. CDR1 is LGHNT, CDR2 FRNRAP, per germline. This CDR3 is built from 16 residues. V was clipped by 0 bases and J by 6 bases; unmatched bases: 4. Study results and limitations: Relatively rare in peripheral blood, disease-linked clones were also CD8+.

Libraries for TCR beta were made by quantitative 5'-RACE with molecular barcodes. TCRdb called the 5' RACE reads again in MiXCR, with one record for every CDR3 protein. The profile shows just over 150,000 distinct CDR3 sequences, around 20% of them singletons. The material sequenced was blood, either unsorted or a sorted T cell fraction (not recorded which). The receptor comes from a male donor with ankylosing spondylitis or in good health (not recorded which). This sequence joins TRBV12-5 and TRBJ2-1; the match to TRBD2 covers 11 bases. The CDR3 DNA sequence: TGTGCTAGTGGTTTGGTTACTAGCGGGAGACGCAATGAGCAGTTCTTC. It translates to CASGLVTSGRRNEQFF.